This TCR beta chain was recorded in a study of T-cell reconstitution after alpha-beta-depleted transplantation in children. This clonotype has more than one count but fewer than ten. Germline CDR1 is LGHNA and CDR2 is YSLEER. V gave up 3 bases and J gave up 4 bases, with 13 bases separating them. CDR3 length: 15 amino acids. Unique molecular identifiers were built into the TCRbeta library. One entry per CDR3 protein results from TCRdb running MiXCR on the PCR reads. The table has approximately 520,000 distinct CDR3 sequences, about 10% seen once. This receptor was taken from a female patient under 10 years old who had a stem cell transplant for aplastic anemia, so the T cells may come from the graft donor. The sample in question was PBMCs, mostly from graft donor cells, obtained 180 days after TCRalphabeta/CD19-depleted stem cell transplant. The chain employs TRBV4-3 and TRBJ2-1; either TRBD1 or TRBD2 may supply D (5 bases each). In nucleotides, the CDR3 is TGCGCCAGCAGCCAGGGGACGCCCTGGTACAATGAGCAGTTCTTC. Amino acid sequence: CASSQGTPWYNEQFF.